Described below is a single T cell receptor beta chain sequence and its context. The antigen is undetermined. This sample was taken from a study of PD-1 blockade in classical Hodgkin lymphoma. All patients relapsed after autologous stem cell transplantation, and brentuximab vedotin exposure varied. The CDR3 spans 15 residues. Trimming removed 0 bases at V and 16 bases at J, with 21 bases between. General observations from the study: Exclusion removed patients who began nivolumab under 1 year after ASCT. By C4D1 there was a significant rise in CD4+ TCR diversity but not in CD8+ TCR diversity.

Method: immunoSEQ multiplex PCR; TCRdb's copy keeps in-frame clones and lacks some. This sample has 12,000 or so clones; roughly 81% occur once, and the top ten carry under 40%. The TCR sequence derives from a human donor with classical Hodgkin lymphoma. The chain recombines TRBV6-7 with TRBJ1-4; D ambiguous. TRBV6-7 is treated as an ORF (open reading frame) with a function not yet certain. This material consisted of peripheral blood mononuclear cells (PBMCs), taken at baseline. DNA for the CDR3: TGTGCCAGCAGTTACTCCCTCCGAACCCCTAGAAATCGGTTTTTT. Translation gives CASSYSLRTPRNRFF.